Listed below are T cell receptor beta chains from one sample, sequenced in a study of T cell responses to AZD1222 COVID-19 vaccine. TCRdb's copy holds only in-frame clones and misses some; the assay was immunoSEQ multiplex PCR. Among 150,000 to 200,000 clones listed, roughly nine tenths were seen once. The sample in question was peripheral blood, obtained 28 days after the second AZD1222 dose. The receptor source for this set is an adult who received the AZD1222 COVID-19 vaccine. Each CDR3 is given without its conserved first and last residue.

V	J	CDR3
TRBV2	TRBJ1-6	ASMRGLPSPLH
TRBV7-2	TRBJ2-2	ASRVAGGRGELF
TRBV28	TRBJ1-2	ASSLGQASGYGYT
TRBV5-1	TRBJ2-3	ASRLSGPSTDTQY
TRBV11-2	TRBJ2-1	ASSLLQEQF
TRBV24-1	TRBJ2-2	ATSGGRTGELF
TRBV5-1	TRBJ1-2	ASSSEGTVGYGYT
TRBV7-2	TRBJ2-1	ASSFWLYNEQF
TRBV7-9	TRBJ1-3	ASSFHGDSSGNTIY
TRBV4-1	TRBJ2-4	ASSQDFRETLNIQY
TRBV27	TRBJ1-3	ASSGGPVGGNTIY
TRBV2	TRBJ1-6	ASSNNLPDRSPLH
TRBV5-1	TRBJ2-7	ASSLVPLAGGPGEQY
TRBV27	TRBJ1-1	ASSFSNTPTEAF
TRBV30	TRBJ1-5	AWRGRRNQPQH
TRBV5-1	TRBJ2-7	ASSLEHPPREQY
TRBV7-9	TRBJ2-2	ASSSAGGGTGELF
TRBV7-2	TRBJ1-6	ASSLRRDRASPLH
TRBV2	TRBJ1-1	ASGGEDTEAF
TRBV6-5	TRBJ2-6	ASLQHSGANVLT
TRBV27	TRBJ1-3	ASSRTGPNSGNTIY
TRBV27	TRBJ1-1	ASSLGGREAF
TRBV30	TRBJ2-7	AWSPGTGAYEQY
TRBV12-5	TRBJ2-7	ASGLGRHYYEQY
TRBV7-2	TRBJ1-3	ASSPWDSRSGNTIY
TRBV2	TRBJ2-2	ASSELRRELF
TRBV4-1	TRBJ2-5	ASSQEGRGILGRTQY
TRBV5-6	TRBJ2-1	ASRWGWSSYNEQF
TRBV6-5	TRBJ1-2	ASRTRSGANYGYT
TRBV6-6	TRBJ2-7	ASSPPTSSYEQY
TRBV6-6	TRBJ2-5	ASSYGAGEETQY
TRBV6-5	TRBJ1-2	ASSYSTGGNYGYT
TRBV19	TRBJ1-1	ASSIGNVETEAF
TRBV25-1	TRBJ2-5	ASSDPRPVLEETQY
TRBV7-2	TRBJ1-1	ASSLGWDRREAF
TRBV2	TRBJ2-5	ASYRTSGGPPQETQY
TRBV7-2	TRBJ2-7	ASSLGPGGYEQY